This T cell receptor (beta chain) was captured by sequencing in a study of graft-versus-host responses after intestinal transplantation (dated by TCRdb to 2020 to 2022). About the investigation overall: The transplants that recipients got were multivisceral, liver-intestinal, or isolated intestinal. Every recipient was given anti-thymocyte globulin induction, followed by 2 to 4 years of maintenance tacrolimus and steroids. After intestinal transplantation, graft-versus-host and host-versus-graft alloreactive T cell clones were followed in the graft, circulation and bone marrow using bulk TCR-beta CDR3 sequencing. To identify alloreactive clones, pre-transplant mixed lymphocyte reaction products were sequenced and compared with unstimulated pre-transplant donor and recipient T cells. A cohort of roughly 25 intestinal transplant recipients, including one retransplant, was enrolled, and a few patients lacking pretransplant specimens were excluded. A peak of at least 4% donor T cells among recipient peripheral blood mononuclear cells was the definition used for donor T cell macrochimerism. Samples from a few later patients were sequenced in-house on an Illumina MiSeq with MiXCR processing rather than by the commercial service.

What this sample's time point label stands for: cells obtained before transplantation from donor or recipient. CD3+CD4+ and CD3+CD8+ populations were FACS-sorted from unstimulated pre-transplant donor and recipient cells taken from spleen or lymph nodes. Preparation of the library involved the immunoSEQ multiplex PCR assay. For most patients, genomic DNA was isolated with the Qiagen DNeasy Blood and Tissue Kit and shipped frozen to Adaptive Biotechnologies for TCR sequencing. Adaptive Biotechnologies carried out high-throughput TCR-beta CDR3 sequencing of genomic DNA for most patients. Regarding the original processing steps: TCR sequencing data for approximately 19 patients were retrieved from Adaptive's ImmunoSEQ software; a few other patients were processed with MiXCR and VDJtools. CD4 versus CD8 sorting errors were corrected by removing sequences found in both subsets at a frequency ratio below 5:1. CDR3 nucleotide sequences shared by donor and recipient were removed because the origin of these sequences could not be assigned. At least 2-fold expansion over unstimulated cells and a minimum CFSE-low frequency of 0.002% (template counts) or 0.001% (read counts) were required for clones to be classified as alloreactive. Mappable clones were those detected in sequenced pre-transplant spleen, lymph node, or MLR CFSE-low populations of the donor or recipient. Cumulative frequency of alloreactive clones was calculated as a percentage of all sequences weighted by copy number. This is the immuneACCESS table as TCRdb keeps it, with only in-frame sequences that have V and J called. A part of the clones is gone; compared with another copy, unresolved V genes explain less than half, and the rest is unexplained. Clone size and the V and J calls come from that table; the DNA yielded D and trimming. Within this sample are 70,000 to 75,000 clones, with more than 70% of them counted one time only. The ten most abundant clones make up around 2.7% of the sample.

From the cysteine through the phenylalanine, the CDR3 covers 14 amino acids. The only DNA kept is the CDR3, 42 bases in frame from the first base. For CDR1 and CDR2, the germline V gene lists MGHRA and YSYEKL. V drops 0 bases and J drops 7 bases, leaving 12 bases in between. General study outcomes and caveats: Conclusions were limited by the relatively low number and heterogeneity of intestinal transplant patients. Early after transplant, declines in HvG clones were associated with peak levels of circulating GvH clones. In patients with donor T cell macrochimerism, the allografts had high GvH to HvG T cell clonal ratios. GvH clones were detected in recipient bone marrow, and some of these GvH clones were observed earlier in ileal mucosa or blood, consistent with an intestinal mucosal origin.

Regarding this clone: Which antigen it targets is not known. There are no base qualities to consult, and no much larger clone falls within one base.

Sequenced here: unstimulated CD8+ T cells sorted from spleen or lymph node cells, sampled before intestinal transplant. Recombination joined TRBV4-1 with TRBJ1-1; possibly the D gene is TRBD1, per 5 matching bases. This clonotype was obtained from a human donor who received an intestinal transplant. The nucleotides read TGCGCCAGCAGCCAAGATGGGGTCGGGGGTGAAGCTTTCTTT. It translates to CASSQDGVGGEAFF.